This T cell receptor (beta chain) is from a study of regulatory T cells in long-lasting Graves disease. The time point denotes: newly diagnosed GD, antithyroid drugs for less than 3 months. PBMCs were the source of the RNA used for TCR sequencing. About 8.8 milliliters of peripheral blood were drawn into EDTA tubes. The V gene lost 3 bases and the J gene lost 1 base, with 12 bases spanning the gap. Germline lookup yields CDR1 MNHEY and CDR2 SMNVEV (reference sequence). The CDR3 runs to 15 residues. For TCR beta, libraries came from iRepertoire HTBI primers and Arm-PCR of CDR3 regions. TCRdb itself ran the multiplex PCR reads through MiXCR, one entry per CDR3 protein. The sample includes 350,000 to 450,000 distinct CDR3 sequences, roughly 10% of them seen just once. This clonotype was detected ten times or more. These data also formed part of another study, on T cells in Graves' hyperthyroidism and ophthalmopathy. This second study notes: Ophthalmopathy onset followed model prediction by a median roughly six months.

The rearrangement uses TRBV27 and TRBJ2-5, with a tentative D call TRBD2 (6 bases). This receptor was taken from a woman between 18 and 29 years old with Graves disease. Sequences were derived from peripheral blood mononuclear cells (PBMCs), sampled at new diagnosis, from a patient treated with antithyroid drugs. CDR3 coding DNA: TGTGCCAGCAGTTTGTGGGGGAGGCCCCAAGAGACCCAGTACTTC. Protein: CASSLWGRPQETQYF.